This TCR beta chain was recorded in a study of CD4 and CD8 cells across lung adenocarcinoma regions. TCRdb processed the PCR reads anew with MiXCR; each CDR3 protein has one entry. The table lists some 10,000 distinct CDR3 sequences, around 42% of them singletons. The CDR3 loop spans 15 amino acids. The V gene's germline CDR1 is KGHDR and CDR2 SFDVKD. Samples came from patients with localized non-small cell lung adenocarcinoma. Comments on this clonotype: The junction departs from germline at one end; a sequencing error may be responsible.

Sample: CD8+ T cells from the margin of a lung tumor. The sequence was collected from a male donor with lung adenocarcinoma. The CD4 and CD8 labels of this study may be unreliable. This chain links TRBV24-1 with TRBJ2-3, with TRBD1 matching over 9 bases. The chain's CDR3 is CATSDSQGAKDMQYF. CDR3 DNA sequence: TGTGCCACCAGTGATTCACAGGGGGCAAAAGATATGCAGTATTTT.